The rows below give T cell receptor beta chains drawn from one sample of a study of early stage breast cancer tumors. Repertoires were generated with immunoSEQ multiplex PCR, while TCRdb's copy carries only in-frame clones and drops some. This table holds 25,000 to 35,000 clones, approximately 70% found once. Specimen: blood. These receptors all come from a person aged 40-50 years with breast cancer. Each CDR3 is given with its conserved first and last residue. Each record gives: V gene, clone size, J gene, D gene, CDR3 protein, CDR3 DNA. A D gene is named only where the DNA matches it firmly. Clone size appears in some rows only: once, few, many, or a class for an expanded clone.

v_gene: TRBV5-1
abundance: -
j_gene: TRBJ2-5
d_gene: -
CDR3aa: CASSLGVADRQETQYF
CDR3nt: TGCGCCAGCAGCTTGGGGGTAGCGGATAGGCAGGAGACCCAGTACTTC

v_gene: TRBV28
abundance: -
j_gene: TRBJ2-3
d_gene: -
CDR3aa: CASRPSWDTQYF
CDR3nt: TGTGCCAGCAGACCTTCGTGGGATACGCAGTATTTT

v_gene: TRBV27
abundance: -
j_gene: TRBJ2-7
d_gene: TRBD2
CDR3aa: CASSIKLAGYYEQYF
CDR3nt: TGTGCCAGCAGTATAAAACTAGCGGGTTACTACGAGCAGTACTTC

v_gene: TRBV5-4
abundance: -
j_gene: TRBJ2-5
d_gene: -
CDR3aa: CASSPLGPGETQYF
CDR3nt: TGTGCCAGCAGCCCCCTAGGCCCCGGGGAGACCCAGTACTTC

v_gene: TRBV27
abundance: -
j_gene: TRBJ1-5
d_gene: -
CDR3aa: CASSLSATFLLVNQPQHF
CDR3nt: TGTGCCAGCAGTTTATCAGCGACATTCCTGCTTGTCAATCAGCCCCAGCATTTT

v_gene: TRBV4-2
abundance: -
j_gene: TRBJ2-7
d_gene: -
CDR3aa: CASSQTDTKPYEQYF
CDR3nt: TGTGCCAGCAGCCAAACGGACACCAAACCCTACGAGCAGTACTTC

v_gene: TRBV30
abundance: once
j_gene: TRBJ2-4
d_gene: TRBD1
CDR3aa: CAWSQQGVDIQYF
CDR3nt: TGTGCCTGGAGTCAACAGGGGGTGGACATTCAGTACTTC

v_gene: TRBV27
abundance: -
j_gene: TRBJ2-3
d_gene: -
CDR3aa: CASSCSRSTDTQYF
CDR3nt: TGTGCCAGCAGTTGTTCCCGTAGCACAGATACGCAGTATTTT

v_gene: TRBV30
abundance: -
j_gene: TRBJ2-5
d_gene: -
CDR3aa: CAWSGSGQTQYF
CDR3nt: TGTGCCTGGAGTGGCAGCGGACAGACCCAGTACTTC

v_gene: TRBV27
abundance: few
j_gene: TRBJ1-2
d_gene: -
CDR3aa: CASSSSALSRYTF
CDR3nt: TGTGCCAGCAGTTCCTCAGCCCTCTCCCGCTACACCTTC

v_gene: TRBV5-4
abundance: -
j_gene: TRBJ2-3
d_gene: -
CDR3aa: CASSFGQGCTDTQYF
CDR3nt: TGTGCCAGCAGTTTCGGGCAGGGATGCACAGATACGCAGTATTTT

v_gene: TRBV19
abundance: -
j_gene: TRBJ1-3
d_gene: -
CDR3aa: CASSTGAADTIYF
CDR3nt: TGTGCCAGTAGTACGGGAGCCGCGGACACCATATATTTT

v_gene: TRBV10-3
abundance: -
j_gene: TRBJ2-7
d_gene: -
CDR3aa: CAISEQGPEQYF
CDR3nt: TGTGCCATCAGTGAACAGGGACCCGAGCAGTACTTC

v_gene: TRBV9
abundance: -
j_gene: TRBJ2-3
d_gene: TRBD2
CDR3aa: CASSVERDSGWTDTQYF
CDR3nt: TGTGCCAGCAGCGTCGAGCGGGACTCTGGATGGACAGATACGCAGTATTTT

v_gene: TRBV11-2
abundance: -
j_gene: TRBJ2-5
d_gene: TRBD2
CDR3aa: CASSPLAGGGETQYF
CDR3nt: TGTGCCAGCAGCCCCCTGGCGGGAGGGGGAGAGACCCAGTACTTC

v_gene: TRBV10-3
abundance: -
j_gene: TRBJ2-3
d_gene: -
CDR3aa: CAISEASGTSTDTQYF
CDR3nt: TGTGCCATCAGTGAAGCCAGCGGGACAAGCACAGATACGCAGTATTTT

v_gene: TRBV10-2
abundance: -
j_gene: TRBJ1-5
d_gene: TRBD1
CDR3aa: CASRRQGDSNQPQHF
CDR3nt: TGCGCCAGCAGGCGACAGGGGGATAGCAATCAGCCCCAGCATTTT

v_gene: TRBV9
abundance: -
j_gene: TRBJ2-1
d_gene: TRBD2
CDR3aa: CASSPGLAGMNEQFF
CDR3nt: TGTGCCAGCAGCCCCGGACTAGCGGGAATGAATGAGCAGTTCTTC

v_gene: TRBV5-1
abundance: -
j_gene: TRBJ2-1
d_gene: TRBD2
CDR3aa: CASSFSLTSWTEQFF
CDR3nt: TGCGCCAGCAGCTTCTCGTTGACTAGCTGGACTGAGCAGTTCTTC

v_gene: TRBV10-1
abundance: -
j_gene: TRBJ1-5
d_gene: -
CDR3aa: CASTRGGLAAPRPQHF
CDR3nt: TGCGCCAGCACACGGGGAGGCTTGGCAGCCCCCAGGCCCCAGCATTTT

v_gene: TRBV30
abundance: -
j_gene: TRBJ2-1
d_gene: -
CDR3aa: CAWRLLPNNEQFF
CDR3nt: TGTGCCTGGCGACTATTACCAAACAATGAGCAGTTCTTC

v_gene: TRBV11-1
abundance: -
j_gene: TRBJ1-1
d_gene: -
CDR3aa: CASSLARYTEAFF
CDR3nt: TGTGCCAGCAGCTTAGCGAGGTACACTGAAGCTTTCTTT

v_gene: TRBV19
abundance: -
j_gene: TRBJ1-2
d_gene: -
CDR3aa: CASKMVGRGSFYGYTF
CDR3nt: TGTGCCAGTAAAATGGTGGGGAGGGGCAGTTTCTATGGCTACACCTTC

v_gene: TRBV2
abundance: -
j_gene: TRBJ2-7
d_gene: -
CDR3aa: CASSDGVTSSYEQYF
CDR3nt: TGTGCCAGCAGTGACGGGGTGACTAGCTCCTACGAGCAGTACTTC

v_gene: TRBV7-8
abundance: -
j_gene: TRBJ2-5
d_gene: TRBD1
CDR3aa: CASSLQTGEETQYF
CDR3nt: TGTGCCAGCAGCTTACAGACAGGGGAAGAGACCCAGTACTTC

v_gene: TRBV25-1
abundance: -
j_gene: TRBJ2-3
d_gene: -
CDR3aa: CASTPSSGTDTQYF
CDR3nt: TGTGCCAGCACCCCTTCTAGCGGCACAGATACGCAGTATTTT

v_gene: TRBV9
abundance: -
j_gene: TRBJ2-7
d_gene: TRBD1
CDR3aa: CASSEGQGKTYEQYF
CDR3nt: TGTGCCAGCAGTGAAGGACAGGGGAAGACCTACGAGCAGTACTTC

v_gene: TRBV10-3
abundance: -
j_gene: TRBJ1-1
d_gene: -
CDR3aa: CAISERDGAAFF
CDR3nt: TGTGCCATCAGTGAGCGGGACGGGGCGGCTTTCTTT

v_gene: TRBV4-1
abundance: -
j_gene: TRBJ2-6
d_gene: TRBD1
CDR3aa: CASSQEGQGYSGANVLTF
CDR3nt: TGCGCCAGCAGCCAAGAAGGACAGGGATATAGTGGGGCCAACGTCCTGACTTTC

v_gene: TRBV7-9
abundance: -
j_gene: TRBJ2-1
d_gene: TRBD1
CDR3aa: CASSPRQGAREQFF
CDR3nt: TGTGCCAGCAGCCCCAGACAGGGGGCTCGTGAGCAGTTCTTC

v_gene: TRBV2
abundance: -
j_gene: TRBJ2-1
d_gene: TRBD1
CDR3aa: CASSSAQGVHRQDEQFF
CDR3nt: TGTGCCAGCAGTTCCGCTCAGGGGGTACATCGCCAAGATGAGCAGTTCTTC

v_gene: TRBV18
abundance: -
j_gene: TRBJ1-2
d_gene: TRBD1
CDR3aa: CASSLEQGANYGYTF
CDR3nt: TGTGCCAGCTCGCTGGAACAGGGGGCCAACTATGGCTACACCTTC

v_gene: TRBV7-7
abundance: -
j_gene: TRBJ2-5
d_gene: TRBD2
CDR3aa: CASSSTSGSQETQYF
CDR3nt: TGTGCCAGCAGCTCAACTAGCGGGTCACAAGAGACCCAGTACTTC

v_gene: TRBV9
abundance: few
j_gene: TRBJ2-1
d_gene: TRBD1
CDR3aa: CASSVGANRGTEQFF
CDR3nt: TGTGCCAGCAGCGTAGGAGCCAACAGGGGGACCGAGCAGTTCTTC

v_gene: TRBV4-2
abundance: -
j_gene: TRBJ2-7
d_gene: -
CDR3aa: CASSRPQDPSYEQYF
CDR3nt: TGTGCCAGCAGCCGGCCCCAGGATCCCTCCTACGAGCAGTACTTC

v_gene: TRBV2
abundance: medium-sized
j_gene: TRBJ1-5
d_gene: -
CDR3aa: CASKGGRNQPQHF
CDR3nt: TGTGCCAGCAAGGGAGGGCGCAATCAGCCCCAGCATTTT

v_gene: TRBV10-3
abundance: once
j_gene: TRBJ2-5
d_gene: TRBD2
CDR3aa: CAISDPKGLAETQYF
CDR3nt: TGTGCCATCAGTGACCCTAAGGGACTAGCGGAGACCCAGTACTTC

v_gene: TRBV15
abundance: -
j_gene: TRBJ2-7
d_gene: TRBD2
CDR3aa: CATSDLAGGHEQYF
CDR3nt: TGTGCCACCAGCGATCTAGCGGGAGGCCACGAGCAGTACTTC

v_gene: TRBV6-1
abundance: -
j_gene: TRBJ1-5
d_gene: -
CDR3aa: CASSEMTAAQPQHF
CDR3nt: TGTGCCAGCAGTGAAATGACAGCTGCTCAGCCCCAGCATTTT

v_gene: TRBV7-2
abundance: -
j_gene: TRBJ2-1
d_gene: -
CDR3aa: CASSPGDGSLHEQFF
CDR3nt: TGTGCCAGCAGCCCGGGGGACGGAAGCCTTCATGAGCAGTTCTTC

v_gene: TRBV5-1
abundance: few
j_gene: TRBJ2-1
d_gene: -
CDR3aa: CASSPTSGAGNEQFF
CDR3nt: TGCGCCAGCAGCCCGACCAGCGGAGCGGGCAATGAGCAGTTCTTC

v_gene: TRBV11-2
abundance: -
j_gene: TRBJ2-7
d_gene: TRBD2
CDR3aa: CASSLTSSGRGEQYF
CDR3nt: TGTGCCAGCAGCTTAACCTCTAGCGGGAGGGGCGAGCAGTACTTC

v_gene: TRBV11-2
abundance: -
j_gene: TRBJ2-1
d_gene: -
CDR3aa: CASSALRTDYNEQFF
CDR3nt: TGTGCCAGCAGCGCCTTGCGGACTGATTACAATGAGCAGTTCTTC

v_gene: TRBV30
abundance: -
j_gene: TRBJ1-1
d_gene: -
CDR3aa: CAWRKGSWTENTEAFF
CDR3nt: TGTGCCTGGAGAAAGGGGTCCTGGACGGAGAACACTGAAGCTTTCTTT

v_gene: TRBV18
abundance: -
j_gene: TRBJ2-2
d_gene: TRBD2
CDR3aa: CASSPQTSGNTGELFF
CDR3nt: TGTGCCAGCTCACCACAAACTAGCGGGAACACCGGGGAGCTGTTTTTT

v_gene: TRBV5-1
abundance: -
j_gene: TRBJ2-6
d_gene: TRBD1
CDR3aa: CASSSTPQGQSSGANVLTF
CDR3nt: TGCGCCAGCAGCTCAACCCCACAGGGACAGAGCTCTGGGGCCAACGTCCTGACTTTC

v_gene: TRBV2
abundance: few
j_gene: TRBJ1-1
d_gene: -
CDR3aa: CASNHPGGVHTEAFF
CDR3nt: TGTGCCAGCAACCATCCGGGGGGAGTCCACACTGAAGCTTTCTTT

v_gene: TRBV27
abundance: -
j_gene: TRBJ2-5
d_gene: -
CDR3aa: CASSWRVGETQYF
CDR3nt: TGTGCCAGCAGTTGGAGGGTAGGGGAGACCCAGTACTTC

v_gene: TRBV7-2
abundance: -
j_gene: TRBJ2-6
d_gene: TRBD1
CDR3aa: CASSSPPGQGTTGANVLTF
CDR3nt: TGTGCCAGCAGCTCTCCTCCTGGACAGGGAACTACTGGGGCCAACGTCCTGACTTTC

v_gene: TRBV6-5
abundance: -
j_gene: TRBJ2-7
d_gene: TRBD1
CDR3aa: CASSRKGQEDYEQYF
CDR3nt: TGTGCCAGCAGTCGTAAGGGACAGGAGGACTACGAGCAGTACTTC

v_gene: TRBV4-1
abundance: -
j_gene: TRBJ2-1
d_gene: -
CDR3aa: CASSPGLQNYNEQFF
CDR3nt: TGCGCCAGCAGCCCAGGACTACAAAACTACAATGAGCAGTTCTTC